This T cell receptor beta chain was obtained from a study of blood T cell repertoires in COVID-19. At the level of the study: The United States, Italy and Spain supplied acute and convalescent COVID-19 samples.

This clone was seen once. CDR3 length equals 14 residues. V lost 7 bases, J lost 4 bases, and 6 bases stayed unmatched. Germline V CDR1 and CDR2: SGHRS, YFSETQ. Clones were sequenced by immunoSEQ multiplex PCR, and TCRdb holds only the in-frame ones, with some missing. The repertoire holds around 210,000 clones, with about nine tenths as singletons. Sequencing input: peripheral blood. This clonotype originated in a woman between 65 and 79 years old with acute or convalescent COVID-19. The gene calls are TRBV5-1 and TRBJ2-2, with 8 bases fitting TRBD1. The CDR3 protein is CASGQGSSTGELFF. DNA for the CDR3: TGCGCCAGCGGACAGGGATCGAGCACCGGGGAGCTGTTTTTT.